The 24 T cell receptor beta chains reported below all come from one sample, sequenced in a study of human thymus T cells. Corrective heart surgery yielded resections, and these provided the thymus tissue. Repertoires were generated with immunoSEQ multiplex PCR, while TCRdb's copy carries only in-frame clones and drops some. The sample lists tens of thousands of clones; roughly 95% were seen once. Material: thymus tissue. These receptors were obtained from a girl in the first two years of life with a congenital heart defect but otherwise immunologically healthy.

V gene TRBV29-1 combines with J gene TRBJ1-1; TRBD1 matches 8 bases. The V gene end was trimmed by 2 bases and the J gene end by 4 bases; junction bases not matched to a gene: 12. The CDR3 runs to 16 residues. CDR1 and CDR2 from the germline V gene are SQVTM and ANQGSEA. CDR3 bases: TGCAGCGTTGAACGGCCTCCGGGACAGGACCCCACTGAAGCTTTCTTT. This sequence encodes CSVERPPGQDPTEAFF.

The chain uses TRBV27 and TRBJ2-1; D is undetermined. The germline gives CDR1 MNHEY, CDR2 SMNVEV (reference sequence). Trimming left V 6 bases short and J 8 bases short, with 14 bases between. The CDR3 runs 13 residues. The CDR3 protein is CASRRVIHHEQFF. The CDR3 DNA reads as TGTGCCAGCAGGAGAGTGATCCATCATGAGCAGTTCTTC.

The chain is built from TRBV7-2 and TRBJ1-3; a possible D gene is TRBD1 (6 bases). CDR3 size: 15 residues. Germline CDR1 reads SGHTA; CDR2 reads FQGNSA. Trimming left V 5 bases short and J 0 bases short, with 11 bases between. The CDR3 region has the DNA TGTGCCAGCAGCCGAGGGGGAGGCTCTGGAAACACCATATATTTT. Residues: CASSRGGGSGNTIYF.

CDR3 residues: CASSLVSGGMWTDTQYF. The CDR3, as DNA: TGTGCCAGCAGCTTAGTATCAGGGGGCATGTGGACAGATACGCAGTATTTT. The chain recombines TRBV7-8 with TRBJ2-3, with 8 bases aligning to TRBD1. CDR1 is SGHVS, CDR2 FQNEAQ, per germline. The CDR3 spans 17 residues. V dropped 1 base and J dropped 3; count of bases not matched to a gene: 9.

The chain couples TRBV7-9 to TRBJ2-5; 14 bases agree with TRBD2. This CDR3 contains 18 residues. From germline, CDR1 is SEHNR and CDR2 FQNEAQ (reference sequence). Losses at the gene ends were 5 bases for V and 1 base for J; bases not matched to a gene: 9. Here the CDR3 reads CASSRPTSGRAPQETQYF. In DNA form, the CDR3 reads TGTGCCAGCAGCCGCCCGACTAGCGGGAGGGCCCCCCAAGAGACCCAGTACTTC.

J is TRBJ1-1 and V is TRBV7-9; D is possibly TRBD1 (6 bases). The CDR3 covers 15 residues. Germline V gene sequence: CDR1 SEHNR, CDR2 FQNEAQ (reference sequence). V lost 5 bases and J lost 4, with 17 bases in between. Here the CDR3 DNA reads TGTGCCAGCAGCCTTTACAGGGATACGAGCACTGAAGCTTTCTTT. Translated: CASSLYRDTSTEAFF.

V and J are TRBV5-1 and TRBJ2-1; 14 bases align to TRBD2. Germline assignment: CDR1 SGHRS and CDR2 YFSETQ. The CDR3 is 16 residues long. V shed 5 bases and J 7 bases; nucleotides not matched to a gene: 8. The CDR3 loop reads CASRSSGLAGENEQFF. The CDR3 nucleotides are TGCGCCAGCAGATCCTCGGGACTAGCGGGAGAAAATGAGCAGTTCTTC.

V gene TRBV6-1 combines with J gene TRBJ2-3, with 7 bases that match TRBD2. The germline V gene has CDR1 MNHNS and CDR2 SASEGT. J gave up 2 bases and V 2 bases, and 10 bases lay outside the gene matches. The CDR3 contains 17 residues. CDR3 in DNA: TGTGCCAGCAGTGAAAATGCCGGACTAGGTTTCACAGATACGCAGTATTTT. Amino acid sequence: CASSENAGLGFTDTQYF.

The count of this clone is one. This chain uses TRBV27 with TRBJ2-2, with D possibly called TRBD1 or TRBD2 (6 bases each). The germline gives CDR1 MNHEY, CDR2 SMNVEV (reference sequence). This CDR3 region has 18 residues. The ends were cut back, 5 bases at V and 5 bases at J, with 24 bases in the middle. CDR3 loop: CASSPLVGGRGETGELFF. The CDR3 DNA reads TGTGCCAGCAGTCCCCTGGTAGGGGGGCGCGGGGAGACCGGGGAGCTGTTTTTT.

The rearrangement uses TRBV7-2 and TRBJ2-3; 9 bases line up with TRBD1. This CDR3 comprises 17 residues. V dropped 4 bases and J dropped 5; count of bases not matched to a gene: 13. Germline CDR1 SGHTA, CDR2 FQGNSA. The CDR3 reads CASSSYRDRVSRDTQYF. CDR3 DNA sequence: TGTGCCAGCAGCTCTTACCGGGACAGGGTTTCGCGAGATACGCAGTATTTT.

This rearrangement joins TRBV30 to TRBJ1-3, with a weak D call TRBD1 (5 bases). Germline V CDR1 and CDR2: GTSNPN, SVGIG (reference sequence). CDR3 length equals 13 residues. V dropped 0 bases and J dropped 4 bases, with 7 bases sitting between them. The CDR3 region has the DNA TGTGCCTGGAGTGTGAGGGGCGGAAACACCATATATTTT. This translates into CAWSVRGGNTIYF.

The CDR3 region is CASSHLSPSGYTF. DNA of the CDR3: TGCGCCAGCTCCCACCTCTCCCCCTCTGGCTACACCTTC. The chain has TRBV5-1 and TRBJ1-2, with D unresolved. Looked up from germline, CDR1 is SGHRS and CDR2 is YFSETQ. With 7 bases removed from V and 7 bases from J, the gap between germline ends came to 17 bases. The CDR3 sequence is 13 residues long.

This chain connects TRBV28 to TRBJ2-1; D not certain. The V end lost 4 bases, the J end lost 4 bases, and 17 bases lay between the germline ends. This CDR3 spans 16 amino acids. Germline loops: CDR1 MDHEN, CDR2 SYDVKM. The DNA for the CDR3 is TGTGCCAGCAGTTCTTTCCCCGGGCAGGTTTACAATGAGCAGTTCTTC. As protein: CASSSFPGQVYNEQFF.

The rearrangement links TRBV6-5 to TRBJ2-1; weak D call: TRBD2 (5 bases). The V gene's germline CDR1 is MNHEY and CDR2 SVGAGI. Trimming left V 6 bases short and J 0 bases short, with 12 bases between. This CDR3 contains 15 residues. The chain's CDR3 is CASSSSGSSYNEQFF. CDR3 DNA: TGTGCCAGCAGCAGCTCGGGGAGCTCCTACAATGAGCAGTTCTTC.

This chain uses TRBV7-2 with TRBJ2-5, with D possibly being TRBD1 (6 bases). There are 18 residues in the CDR3. CDR1 and CDR2 from the germline V gene are SGHTA and FQGNSA. Trimming cost V 0 bases and J 5 bases, with 22 bases left between them. The CDR3 spells CASSLAPVQGSEGETQYF. The CDR3 nucleotides read TGTGCCAGCAGCTTAGCACCGGTGCAGGGGAGCGAGGGGGAGACCCAGTACTTC.

DNA of the CDR3: TGTGCCAGCAGTGAAAGGGAGGGGGCGGAAAGAAACACCATATATTTT. Its translation is CASSEREGAERNTIYF. The rearrangement links TRBV25-1 to TRBJ1-3, with 7 nucleotides matching TRBD1. The trim removed 2 bases at V and 5 bases at J, leaving 9 bases unmatched. Germline CDR1 is MGHDK and CDR2 is SYGVNS. The CDR3 sequence is 16 residues long.

This chain links TRBV15 with TRBJ2-3; TRBD2 might be the D (5 bases). The CDR3 consists of 20 residues. Germline CDR1 reads LNHNV; CDR2 reads YYDKDF (reference sequence). Trimming cost V 0 bases and J 4 bases, with 26 bases left between them. CDR3 sequence reads: CATSRDFAPPRSILADTQYF. The CDR3 bases are TGTGCCACCAGCAGAGATTTCGCCCCTCCCCGATCTATACTAGCAGATACGCAGTATTTT.

The genes are TRBV4-2 and TRBJ2-7; TRBD1 aligns across 9 bases. The CDR3 extends over 15 amino acids. Germline V lookup: CDR1 LGHNA, CDR2 YNFKEQ. After removal of 6 bases from V and 2 bases from J, the junction contained 8 bases not matched to a gene. The CDR3 DNA reads TGTGCCAGCAGTGAAGGGGGACAGGGCCCCTACGAGCAGTACTTC. This gives the protein CASSEGGQGPYEQYF.

CDR3 sequence: CASSQARSSGGKGSYNEQFF. CDR3 coding DNA: TGCGCCAGCAGCCAAGCACGGTCTAGCGGGGGAAAAGGCTCCTACAATGAGCAGTTCTTC. J is TRBJ2-1 and V is TRBV4-1; 10 positions match TRBD2. Germline-derived CDR1 and CDR2 are MGHRA and YSYEKL. The CDR3 spans 20 residues. Trimming removed 1 base from V and 0 bases from J; junction bases left unmatched: 12.

V usage is TRBV25-1 and J usage is TRBJ2-7, with a tentative D call TRBD1 (5 bases). Trimming left V 2 bases short and J 2 bases short, with 10 bases between. Germline V lookup: CDR1 MGHDK, CDR2 SYGVNS. CDR3 length equals 14 residues. CDR3 DNA sequence: TGTGCCAGCAGTGAAGGGGCGCCCGCCTACGAGCAGTACTTC. Its translation: CASSEGAPAYEQYF.

This chain's CDR3 is CASTLYQLVGGFTEAFF. The CDR3 DNA reads TGTGCCAGCACCCTATACCAGCTTGTAGGGGGCTTCACTGAAGCTTTCTTT. The chain joins TRBV7-2 to TRBJ1-1; 7 bases are a match to TRBD1. Germline CDR1 SGHTA, CDR2 FQGNSA. The CDR3 is made up of 17 amino acids. The junction had 18 bases not matched to a gene; V was cut back by 7 bases and J by 4 bases.

CDR3 coding DNA: TGTGGTTCAAAAGCGGGAGCTTTATCCTACGAGCAGTACTTC. Its protein is CGSKAGALSYEQYF. This chain joins TRBV6-1 and TRBJ2-7; 8 bases fit TRBD2. This CDR3 is built from 14 residues. Germline V gives CDR1 MNHNS, CDR2 SASEGT.

This chain links TRBV6-5 with TRBJ2-4; a weak D match, TRBD1 (5 bases). The germline V and J ends were trimmed by 5 bases and 0 bases, with 11 bases remaining between them. Germline CDR1 and CDR2: MNHEY and SVGAGI. This CDR3 has 15 residues. The CDR3 bases are TGTGCCAGCAGTCGGAAAGGGGTAGCCAAAAACATTCAGTACTTC. It translates to CASSRKGVAKNIQYF.

CDR3 coding DNA: TGTGCCAGTAGTATAGATCTGAGGAGCGTAGATACGCAGTATTTT. This codes for CASSIDLRSVDTQYF. The chain links TRBV19 to TRBJ2-3; D is undetermined. V was clipped by 0 bases and J by 5 bases, with 12 bases between them. This CDR3 has 15 residues. Germline V gene data show CDR1 as LNHDA and CDR2 as SQIVND (reference sequence).